These T cell receptor beta chains were read from a single sample in a study of blood T cell repertoires in COVID-19. This table comes from immunoSEQ multiplex PCR, and its TCRdb copy is limited to in-frame clones, with some not included. The sample records under 75,000 clones, roughly 91% being singletons. The sample consisted of peripheral blood. The receptors derive from a woman between 18 and 29 years old with acute or convalescent COVID-19. Each CDR3 is given with its conserved first and last residue. The order of the fields is D gene, J gene, clone size, V gene, CDR3 length, CDR3 protein, CDR3 DNA. D genes are given only for firm matches. Expanded clones are given a class, and other clones once, few, many or no size at all.

>NA|TRBJ2-3|NA|TRBV6-6|14
CASSPSLDTDTQYF
TGTGCCAGCAGTCCCAGCCTAGACACAGATACGCAGTATTTT
>NA|TRBJ1-2|NA|TRBV2|15
CASSVFPRGDGGYTF
TGTGCCAGCAGTGTATTCCCCAGGGGTGATGGTGGCTACACCTTC
>NA|TRBJ2-1|NA|TRBV28|12
CASSYRYNEQFF
TGTGCCAGCAGCTACCGTTATAATGAGCAGTTCTTC
>NA|TRBJ2-2|NA|TRBV11-2|13
CASSQHQAGELFF
TGTGCCAGCAGCCAACATCAGGCCGGGGAGCTGTTTTTT
>TRBD1|TRBJ1-2|NA|TRBV18|14
CASSPPNDRVGYTF
TGTGCCAGCTCACCACCTAACGACAGGGTTGGCTACACCTTC
>TRBD1|TRBJ1-1|few|TRBV27|17
CASSPTYTGVASTEAFF
TGTGCCAGCAGTCCGACCTATACAGGGGTGGCGAGCACTGAAGCTTTCTTT
>TRBD2|TRBJ2-7|NA|TRBV6-2/TRBV6-3|16
CASSYSTSGGPYEQYF
TGTGCCAGCAGTTACTCGACTAGCGGGGGACCCTACGAGCAGTACTTC
>TRBD1|TRBJ1-2|NA|TRBV18|17
CASSQGQGANLNYGYTF
TGTGCCAGCTCACAAGGACAGGGGGCGAACCTAAACTATGGCTACACCTTC
>NA|TRBJ2-1|NA|TRBV20-1|15
CSASPRASSYNEQFF
TGCAGTGCTAGTCCCAGGGCTAGCTCCTACAATGAGCAGTTCTTC
>NA|TRBJ2-7|NA|TRBV5-4|13
CASSVAASAEQYF
TGTGCCAGCAGCGTTGCCGCTAGCGCAGAGCAGTACTTC
>NA|TRBJ1-1|NA|TRBV19|14
CASSPQQGNTEAFF
TGTGCCAGTAGTCCCCAACAGGGGAACACTGAAGCTTTCTTT
>NA|TRBJ2-7|NA|TRBV30|12
CAWSVGQNEQYF
TGTGCCTGGAGTGTTGGTCAGAACGAGCAGTACTTC
>TRBD1|TRBJ1-1|NA|TRBV19|15
CASSIAGTGNTEAFF
TGTGCCAGTAGTATAGCCGGGACAGGGAACACTGAAGCTTTCTTT
>NA|TRBJ2-7|NA|TRBV4-1|13
CASSHPDSYEQYF
TGCGCCAGCAGCCACCCGGACAGCTACGAGCAGTACTTC
>NA|TRBJ1-1|NA|TRBV6-1|13
CASSEAGGYEAFF
TGTGCCAGCAGTGAAGCGGGGGGATATGAAGCTTTCTTT
>NA|TRBJ1-6|NA|TRBV2|16
CASRKRGSSYNSPLHF
TGTGCCAGCAGGAAGAGGGGGAGCTCCTATAATTCACCCCTCCACTTT
>TRBD1|TRBJ2-3|NA|TRBV28|17
CASSLYGSGGDTDTQYF
TGTGCCAGCAGTTTATACGGGTCAGGGGGAGACACAGATACGCAGTATTTT
>NA|TRBJ1-5|NA|TRBV28|14
CAATGGSSNQPQHF
TGTGCCGCAACGGGGGGATCGAGCAATCAGCCCCAGCATTTT
>NA|TRBJ2-7|NA|TRBV27|14
CASSLAGNGYEQYF
TGTGCCAGCAGTTTGGCCGGGAATGGGTACGAGCAGTACTTC
>NA|TRBJ1-5|NA|TRBV7-2|16
CASSLTGSGSNQPQHF
TGTGCCAGCAGCTTAACGGGCTCGGGAAGCAATCAGCCCCAGCATTTT
>NA|TRBJ2-1|once|TRBV5-1|16
CASSLAFGGNYNEQFF
TGCGCCAGCAGCTTGGCCTTCGGAGGAAACTACAATGAGCAGTTCTTC
>NA|TRBJ1-5|once|TRBV15|16
CATSSTLGLSNQPQHF
TGTGCCACCAGCAGTACCCTAGGACTGAGCAATCAGCCCCAGCATTTT
>NA|TRBJ2-2|NA|TRBV19|15
CASSPTRGGTGELFF
TGTGCCAGTAGTCCGACTAGGGGGGGCACCGGGGAGCTGTTTTTT
>TRBD2|TRBJ2-1|NA|TRBV19|17
CASSISRLAGGYNEQFF
TGTGCCAGTAGTATCTCTAGACTAGCGGGGGGGTACAATGAGCAGTTCTTC
>TRBD1|TRBJ1-6|once|TRBV4-3|16
CASSEDRARGVSPLHF
TGCGCCAGCAGCGAGGACAGGGCAAGGGGGGTTTCACCCCTCCACTTT
>TRBD2|TRBJ2-1|NA|TRBV19|13
CASSGQIAGEQFF
TGTGCCAGTAGTGGCCAGATAGCGGGTGAGCAGTTCTTC
>NA|TRBJ1-5|NA|TRBV2|16
CASSTPPWGDNQPQHF
TGTGCCAGCAGTACCCCGCCGTGGGGCGACAATCAGCCCCAGCATTTT
>NA|TRBJ1-2|NA|TRBV19|13
CASSIDPDYGYTF
TGTGCCAGTAGTATAGATCCGGACTATGGCTACACCTTC
>NA|TRBJ2-1|NA|TRBV5-8|15
CASSLDRGSYNEQFF
TGTGCCAGCAGCTTAGATAGGGGATCCTATAATGAGCAGTTCTTC
>TRBD2|TRBJ2-1|once|TRBV4-3|21
CASSQVAILRLAGDGDNEQFF
TGCGCCAGCAGCCAAGTCGCCATTCTCCGACTAGCGGGAGACGGGGACAATGAGCAGTTCTTC
>NA|TRBJ1-5|once|TRBV6-2/TRBV6-3|15
CASSLHRDMGQPQHF
TGTGCCAGCAGTCTACACAGGGATATGGGTCAGCCCCAGCATTTT
>TRBD1|TRBJ2-5|once|TRBV19|14
CASSIRGGAGTQYF
TGTGCCAGTAGTATTAGAGGGGGCGCGGGGACCCAGTACTTC
>NA|TRBJ2-6|NA|TRBV2|15
CASSVGGSGANVLTF
TGTGCCAGCAGTGTCGGAGGATCTGGGGCCAACGTCCTGACTTTC
>NA|TRBJ2-2|NA|TRBV9|13
CASSVYYTGELFF
TGTGCCAGCAGCGTCTACTACACCGGGGAGCTGTTTTTT
>TRBD1|TRBJ2-3|NA|TRBV4-1|16
CASSQETGTGTDTQYF
TGCGCCAGCAGCCAAGAAACCGGGACAGGCACAGATACGCAGTATTTT
>TRBD2|TRBJ2-3|NA|TRBV6-1|16
CASSDLAGGSTDTQYF
TGTGCCAGCAGTGACTTAGCGGGAGGGAGCACAGATACGCAGTATTTT
>NA|TRBJ1-5|NA|TRBV21-1|15
CASSRGQGSNQPQHF
TGTGCCAGCAGCCGGGGACAGGGGAGTAATCAGCCCCAGCATTTT
>NA|TRBJ1-5|NA|TRBV7-8|14
CASSRGYSNQPQHF
TGTGCCAGCAGCCGCGGGTATAGCAATCAGCCCCAGCATTTT
>TRBD1|TRBJ2-1|once|TRBV12-5|13
CASRDSTYNEQFF
TGTGCTAGCAGGGACAGCACCTACAATGAGCAGTTCTTC
>TRBD1|TRBJ1-4|NA|TRBV9|14
CASSSTGGVEKLFF
TGTGCCAGCAGCTCGACAGGGGGAGTGGAAAAACTGTTTTTT
>NA|TRBJ1-4|few|TRBV5-5|12
CASSLQGKELFF
TGTGCCAGCAGCTTACAGGGTAAAGAACTGTTTTTT
>TRBD1|TRBJ2-1|few|TRBV29-1|17
CSVVFVRGQTTYNEQFF
TGCAGCGTTGTTTTTGTCCGGGGACAGACCACCTACAATGAGCAGTTCTTC
>TRBD2|TRBJ2-1|NA|TRBV18|16
CASSKPGLAGANEQFF
TGTGCCAGCTCGAAGCCGGGACTAGCGGGAGCGAATGAGCAGTTCTTC
>NA|TRBJ2-7|once|TRBV11-3|13
CASSLDQVSEQYF
TGTGCCAGCAGCTTAGATCAGGTCAGCGAGCAGTACTTC
>NA|TRBJ2-3|NA|TRBV7-9|19
CASSRAPRTSGTSTDTQYF
TGTGCCAGCAGCCGAGCTCCTAGGACATCAGGGACTAGCACAGATACGCAGTATTTT
>TRBD2|TRBJ2-5|NA|TRBV10-3|16
CAISDGLAGNQETQYF
TGTGCCATCAGTGACGGACTAGCGGGGAACCAAGAGACCCAGTACTTC
>TRBD1|TRBJ2-2|NA|TRBV5-1|16
CASSDRGRRNTGELFF
TGCGCCAGCAGTGACAGGGGGCGCCGGAATACCGGGGAGCTGTTTTTT
>TRBD1|TRBJ2-2|NA|TRBV19|15
CASSGVRGHTGELFF
TGTGCCAGTAGTGGTGTCAGGGGGCACACCGGGGAGCTGTTTTTT
>NA|TRBJ1-1|NA|TRBV20-1|12
CSASSQLTEAFF
TGCAGTGCTAGTTCACAGCTCACTGAAGCTTTCTTT
>NA|TRBJ2-1|NA|TRBV9|11
CASSNSDEQFF
TGTGCCAGCAGCAATAGTGATGAGCAGTTCTTC
>NA|TRBJ2-4|NA|TRBV7-9|17
CASSPHYRQGLRDIQYF
TGTGCCAGCAGTCCTCATTACCGACAGGGACTTAGAGACATTCAGTACTTC
>TRBD2|TRBJ2-2|few|TRBV9|17
CAPTRRAGGRAAGELFF
TGTGCCCCTACAAGGAGGGCGGGGGGAAGAGCGGCCGGGGAGCTGTTTTTT
>NA|TRBJ2-2|NA|TRBV9|13
CASSAQNTGELFF
TGTGCCAGCAGCGCCCAGAACACCGGGGAGCTGTTTTTT
>NA|TRBJ2-2|once|TRBV4-3|15
CASSQDAGFIGELFF
TGCGCCAGCAGCCAAGACGCAGGGTTCATCGGGGAGCTGTTTTTT
>NA|TRBJ1-2|few|TRBV11-2|14
CASSLAPTPYGYTF
TGTGCCAGCAGCTTAGCCCCTACCCCGTATGGCTACACCTTC
>TRBD1|TRBJ1-1|NA|TRBV6-1|13
CASSSSTGVEAFF
TGTGCCAGCAGTTCATCCACAGGGGTTGAAGCTTTCTTT
>TRBD1|TRBJ1-3|once|TRBV7-2|15
CASSPGLTGLNTIYF
TGTGCCAGCAGCCCCGGTTTGACAGGGCTAAACACCATATATTTT
>NA|TRBJ1-2|few|TRBV2|13
CASSEISGSGYTF
TGTGCCAGCAGTGAAATATCCGGGTCCGGCTACACCTTC
>TRBD1|TRBJ1-5|NA|TRBV28|12
CASTRGDQPQHF
TGTGCCAGCACCAGGGGGGACCAGCCCCAGCATTTT
>NA|TRBJ2-7|NA|TRBV6-5|13
CASSYSAGYEQYF
TGTGCCAGCAGTTACTCTGCAGGGTACGAGCAGTACTTC